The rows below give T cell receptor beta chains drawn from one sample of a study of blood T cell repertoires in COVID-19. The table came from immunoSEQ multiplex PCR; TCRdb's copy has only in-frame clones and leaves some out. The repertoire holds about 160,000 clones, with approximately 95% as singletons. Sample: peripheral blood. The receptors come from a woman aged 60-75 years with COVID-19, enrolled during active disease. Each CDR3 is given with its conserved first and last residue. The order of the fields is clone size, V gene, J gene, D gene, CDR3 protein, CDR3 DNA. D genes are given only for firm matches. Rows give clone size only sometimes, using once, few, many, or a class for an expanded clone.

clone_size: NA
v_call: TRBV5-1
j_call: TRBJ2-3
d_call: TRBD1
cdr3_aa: CASSGGQTDTQYF
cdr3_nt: TGCGCCAGCAGCGGGGGACAGACAGATACGCAGTATTTT

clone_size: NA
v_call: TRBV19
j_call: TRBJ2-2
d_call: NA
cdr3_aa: CASSKGARTGELFF
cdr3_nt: TGTGCCAGTAGTAAAGGGGCTAGGACCGGGGAGCTGTTTTTT

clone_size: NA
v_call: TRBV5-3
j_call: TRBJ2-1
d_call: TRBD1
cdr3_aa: CARSADRASGYGEQFF
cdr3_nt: TGTGCCAGAAGCGCAGACAGGGCCAGTGGATACGGTGAGCAGTTCTTC

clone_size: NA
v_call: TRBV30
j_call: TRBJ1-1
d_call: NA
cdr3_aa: CAWSSRLSMNTEAFF
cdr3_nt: TGTGCCTGGAGTTCACGGTTGTCCATGAACACTGAAGCTTTCTTT

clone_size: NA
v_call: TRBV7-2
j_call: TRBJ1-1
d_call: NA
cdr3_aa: CASSLDRLPNTEAFF
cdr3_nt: TGTGCCAGCAGCTTAGACAGGTTACCGAACACTGAAGCTTTCTTT

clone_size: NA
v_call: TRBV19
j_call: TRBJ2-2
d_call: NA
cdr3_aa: CASSMSGFGELFF
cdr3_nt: TGTGCCAGTAGTATGTCAGGGTTCGGGGAGCTGTTTTTT

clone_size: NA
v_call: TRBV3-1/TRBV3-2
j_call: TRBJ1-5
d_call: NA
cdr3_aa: CASAGGINQPQHF
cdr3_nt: TGTGCCAGCGCCGGGGGTATCAATCAGCCCCAGCATTTT

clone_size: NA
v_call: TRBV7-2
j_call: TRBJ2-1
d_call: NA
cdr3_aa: CASSLQDRYRNEQFF
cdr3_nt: TGTGCCAGCAGCTTACAGGACAGATACCGCAATGAGCAGTTCTTC

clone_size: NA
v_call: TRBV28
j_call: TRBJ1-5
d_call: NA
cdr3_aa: CASSHFGQINQPQHF
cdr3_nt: TGTGCCAGCAGTCACTTTGGACAAATCAATCAGCCCCAGCATTTT

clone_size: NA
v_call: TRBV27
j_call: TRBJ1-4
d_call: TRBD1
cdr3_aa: CASRDRGLRINEKLFF
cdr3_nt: TGTGCCAGCAGAGACAGGGGGCTTCGTATTAATGAAAAACTGTTTTTT

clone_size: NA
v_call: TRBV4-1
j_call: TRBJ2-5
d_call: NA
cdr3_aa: CASRGTYQETQYF
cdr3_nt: TGCGCCAGCAGAGGGACATACCAAGAGACCCAGTACTTC

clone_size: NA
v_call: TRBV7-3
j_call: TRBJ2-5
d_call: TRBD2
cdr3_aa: CASSSRVTSGEETQYF
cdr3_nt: TGTGCCAGCAGCTCGAGGGTGACTAGCGGGGAAGAGACCCAGTACTTC

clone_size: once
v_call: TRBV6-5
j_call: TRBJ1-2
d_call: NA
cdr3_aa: CASSRTGDWYGYTF
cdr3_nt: TGTGCCAGCAGCCGAACGGGTGATTGGTATGGCTACACCTTC

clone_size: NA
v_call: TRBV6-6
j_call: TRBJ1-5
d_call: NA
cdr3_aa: CASNRQQGNNQPQHF
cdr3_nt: TGTGCCAGCAACCGTCAGCAGGGCAACAATCAGCCCCAGCATTTT

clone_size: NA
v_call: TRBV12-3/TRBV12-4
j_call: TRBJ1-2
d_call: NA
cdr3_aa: CASSFRGAYGYTF
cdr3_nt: TGTGCCAGCAGTTTCCGGGGTGCCTATGGCTACACCTTC

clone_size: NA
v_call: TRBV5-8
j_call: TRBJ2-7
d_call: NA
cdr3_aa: CASSLEAGLFFYEQYF
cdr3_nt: TGTGCCAGCAGCTTGGAGGCAGGCTTATTTTTCTACGAGCAGTACTTC

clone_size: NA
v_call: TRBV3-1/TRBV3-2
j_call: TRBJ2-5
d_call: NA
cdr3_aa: CASSQDFDGKETQYF
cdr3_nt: TGTGCCAGCAGCCAAGATTTCGACGGGAAGGAGACCCAGTACTTC

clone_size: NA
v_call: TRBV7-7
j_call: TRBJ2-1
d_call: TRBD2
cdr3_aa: CASSLVAGGGYNEQFF
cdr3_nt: TGTGCCAGCAGCTTAGTAGCGGGCGGAGGTTACAATGAGCAGTTCTTC

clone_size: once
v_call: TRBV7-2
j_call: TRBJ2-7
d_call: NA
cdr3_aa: CASSLDRSITYEQYF
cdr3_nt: TGTGCCAGCAGCTTAGACAGATCGATAACCTACGAGCAGTACTTC

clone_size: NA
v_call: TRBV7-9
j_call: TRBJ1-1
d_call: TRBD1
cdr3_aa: CASSRNRGQGGTEAFF
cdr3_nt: TGTGCCAGCAGCCGTAACCGTGGACAGGGTGGGACTGAAGCTTTCTTT

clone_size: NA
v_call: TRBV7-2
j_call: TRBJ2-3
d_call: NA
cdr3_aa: CASSLSPTRGRIDTQYF
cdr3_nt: TGTGCCAGCAGCTTATCCCCGACTAGAGGGAGGATAGATACGCAGTATTTT

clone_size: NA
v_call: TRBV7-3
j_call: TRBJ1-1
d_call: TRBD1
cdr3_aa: CASSIGTANTEAFF
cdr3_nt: TGTGCCAGCAGCATTGGGACAGCAAACACTGAAGCTTTCTTT

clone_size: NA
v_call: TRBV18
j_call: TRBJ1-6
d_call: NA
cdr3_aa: CASSRAANSPLHF
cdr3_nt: TGTGCCAGCTCACGGGCAGCTAATTCACCCCTCCACTTT

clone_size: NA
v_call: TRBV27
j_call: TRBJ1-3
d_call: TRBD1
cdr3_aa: CASWVPDRGKSLRAIYF
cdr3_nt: TGTGCCAGCTGGGTTCCGGACAGGGGTAAATCTCTCCGAGCCATATATTTT

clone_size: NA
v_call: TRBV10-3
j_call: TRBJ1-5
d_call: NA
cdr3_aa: CAISESGAGRQPQHF
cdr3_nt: TGTGCCATCAGTGAGTCGGGGGCAGGTAGACAGCCCCAGCATTTT

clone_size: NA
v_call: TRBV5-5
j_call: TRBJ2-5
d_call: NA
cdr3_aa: CASSLEVRGIGSQETQYF
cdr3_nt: TGTGCCAGCAGCTTGGAAGTAAGGGGTATTGGCAGCCAAGAGACCCAGTACTTC

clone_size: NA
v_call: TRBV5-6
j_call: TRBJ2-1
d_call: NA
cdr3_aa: CASSLPSHRGRLVF
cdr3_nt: TGTGCCAGCAGCTTGCCCTCGCATAGGGGAAGGCTAGTCTTC

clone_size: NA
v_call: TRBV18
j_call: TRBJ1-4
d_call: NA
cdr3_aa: CASSRTTGGTNEKLFF
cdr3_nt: TGTGCCAGCTCACGGACGACAGGCGGAACTAATGAAAAACTGTTTTTT

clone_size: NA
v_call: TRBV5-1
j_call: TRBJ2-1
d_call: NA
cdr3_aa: CASSLGPQGTNNEQFF
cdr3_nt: TGCGCCAGCAGCTTGGGACCTCAGGGCACCAACAATGAGCAGTTCTTC

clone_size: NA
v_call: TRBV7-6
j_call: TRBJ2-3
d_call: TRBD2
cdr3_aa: CASSPPRALAGGSTDTQYF
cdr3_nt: TGTGCCAGCAGCCCCCCTCGTGCTTTAGCGGGGGGATCCACAGATACGCAGTATTTT

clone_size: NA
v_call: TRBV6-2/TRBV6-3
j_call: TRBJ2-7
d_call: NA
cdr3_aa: CASSPPYYEQYF
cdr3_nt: TGTGCCAGCAGCCCCCCTTACTACGAGCAGTACTTC

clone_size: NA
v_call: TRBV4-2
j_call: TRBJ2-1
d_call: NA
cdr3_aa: CASSRSAVGNNEQFF
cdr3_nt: TGTGCCAGCAGCCGGTCCGCAGTTGGTAACAATGAGCAGTTCTTC

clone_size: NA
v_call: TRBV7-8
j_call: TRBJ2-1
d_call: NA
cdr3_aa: CASSLTGFLNEQFF
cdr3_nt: TGTGCCAGCAGCTTAACCGGTTTCCTAAATGAGCAGTTCTTC

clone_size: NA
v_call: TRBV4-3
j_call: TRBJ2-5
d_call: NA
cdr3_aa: CASSQDSRAPKTQYF
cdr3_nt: TGCGCCAGCAGCCAAGATTCGCGCGCCCCGAAGACCCAGTACTTC

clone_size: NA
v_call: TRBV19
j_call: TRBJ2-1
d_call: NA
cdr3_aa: CASSIRLDSGEQFF
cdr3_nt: TGTGCCAGTAGTATCCGACTAGATTCGGGGGAGCAGTTCTTC

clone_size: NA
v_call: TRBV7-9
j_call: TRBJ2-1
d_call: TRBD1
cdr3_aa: CASIARDRGLGEQFF
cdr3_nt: TGTGCCAGCATCGCGCGGGACAGGGGGTTGGGTGAGCAGTTCTTC

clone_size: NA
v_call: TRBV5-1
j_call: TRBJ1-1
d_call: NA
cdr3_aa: CASSLVGSAEAFF
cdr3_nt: TGCGCCAGCAGCTTGGTGGGCTCAGCAGAAGCTTTCTTT

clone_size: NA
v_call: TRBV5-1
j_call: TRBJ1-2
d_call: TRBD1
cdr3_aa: CASRPEQGAGYGYTF
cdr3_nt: TGCGCCAGCCGCCCGGAGCAGGGGGCCGGCTATGGCTACACCTTC

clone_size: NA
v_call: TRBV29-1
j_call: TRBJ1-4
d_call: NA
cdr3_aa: CSVRTWEFSEKLFF
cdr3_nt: TGCAGCGTTCGCACCTGGGAGTTTTCAGAAAAACTGTTTTTT

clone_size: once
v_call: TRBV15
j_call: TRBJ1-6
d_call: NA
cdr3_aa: CAGQSSYNSPLHF
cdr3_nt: TGTGCCGGGCAGAGCTCCTATAATTCACCCCTCCACTTT

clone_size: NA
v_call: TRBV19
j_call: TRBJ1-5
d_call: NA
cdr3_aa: CATGRGSNQPQHF
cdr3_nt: TGTGCCACCGGCCGGGGTAGCAATCAGCCCCAGCATTTT

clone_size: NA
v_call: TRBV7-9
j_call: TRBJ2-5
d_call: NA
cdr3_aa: CASSPRTWRGETQYF
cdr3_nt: TGTGCCAGCAGCCCTCGGACGTGGAGGGGAGAGACCCAGTACTTC

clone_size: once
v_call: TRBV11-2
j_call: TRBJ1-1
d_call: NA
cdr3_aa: CASSLGWSAGTEAFF
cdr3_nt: TGTGCCAGCAGCTTAGGGTGGAGTGCGGGCACTGAAGCTTTCTTT

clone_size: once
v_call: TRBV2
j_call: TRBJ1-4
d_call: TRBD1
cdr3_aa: CASSGYDRAPNEKLFF
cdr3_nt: TGTGCCAGCAGCGGATACGACAGGGCCCCTAATGAAAAACTGTTTTTT

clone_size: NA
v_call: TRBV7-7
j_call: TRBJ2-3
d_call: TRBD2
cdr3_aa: CASSSTSGGGTDTQYF
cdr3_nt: TGTGCTAGCAGCTCAACTAGCGGGGGAGGCACAGATACGCAGTATTTT

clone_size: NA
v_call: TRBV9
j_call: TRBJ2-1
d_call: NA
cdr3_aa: CASSVGGQTYNEQFF
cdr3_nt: TGTGCCAGCAGCGTCGGGGGACAGACCTACAATGAGCAGTTCTTC

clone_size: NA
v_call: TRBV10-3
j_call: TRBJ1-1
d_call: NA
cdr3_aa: CATLVNLNTEAFF
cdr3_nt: TGTGCCACCCTAGTGAACCTGAACACTGAAGCTTTCTTT

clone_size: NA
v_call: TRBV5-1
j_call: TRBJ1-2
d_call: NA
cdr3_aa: CASRATNYGYTF
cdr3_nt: TGCGCCAGCCGTGCTACTAACTATGGCTACACCTTC

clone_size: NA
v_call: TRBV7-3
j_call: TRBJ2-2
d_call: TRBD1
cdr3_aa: CASRADRATGELFF
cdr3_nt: TGTGCCAGCAGAGCCGACAGGGCAACCGGGGAGCTGTTTTTT

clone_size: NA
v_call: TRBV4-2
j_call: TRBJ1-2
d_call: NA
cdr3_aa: CASSQETTNGYTF
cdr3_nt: TGTGCCAGCAGCCAAGAAACAACCAATGGCTACACCTTC

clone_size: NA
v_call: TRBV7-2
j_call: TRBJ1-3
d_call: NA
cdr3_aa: CASSLDSGNTIYF
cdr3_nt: TGTGCCAGCAGCTTAGACAGTGGAAACACCATATATTTT

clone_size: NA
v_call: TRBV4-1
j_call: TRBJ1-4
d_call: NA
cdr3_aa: CASSQRSSTNEKLFF
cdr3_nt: TGCGCCAGCAGCCAACGGAGCTCAACTAATGAAAAACTGTTTTTT

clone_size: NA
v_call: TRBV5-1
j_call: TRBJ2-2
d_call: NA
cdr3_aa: CASSLTGVNTGELFF
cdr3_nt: TGCGCCAGCAGCTTGACGGGGGTTAACACCGGGGAGCTGTTTTTT

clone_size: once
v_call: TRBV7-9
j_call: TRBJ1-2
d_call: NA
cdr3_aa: CASSLDGGGYTF
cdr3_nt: TGTGCCAGCAGCTTAGACGGGGGAGGCTACACCTTC

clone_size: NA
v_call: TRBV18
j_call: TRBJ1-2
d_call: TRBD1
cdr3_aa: CASSPAGQGIYYGYTF
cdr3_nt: TGTGCCAGCTCACCGGCAGGACAGGGGATTTACTATGGCTACACCTTC

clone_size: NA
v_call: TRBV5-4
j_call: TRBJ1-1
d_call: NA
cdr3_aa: CASSWEAHRARTEAFF
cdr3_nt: TGTGCCAGCAGCTGGGAAGCTCACAGGGCTCGCACTGAAGCTTTCTTT

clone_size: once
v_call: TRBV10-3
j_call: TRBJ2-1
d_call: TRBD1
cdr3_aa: CAISETRGRNDEQFF
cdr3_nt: TGTGCCATCAGTGAGACCAGGGGGCGTAACGATGAGCAGTTCTTC

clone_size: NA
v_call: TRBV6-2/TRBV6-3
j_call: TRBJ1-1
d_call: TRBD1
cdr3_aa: CASSWTGNTEAFF
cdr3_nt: TGTGCCAGCAGTTGGACAGGGAACACTGAAGCTTTCTTT